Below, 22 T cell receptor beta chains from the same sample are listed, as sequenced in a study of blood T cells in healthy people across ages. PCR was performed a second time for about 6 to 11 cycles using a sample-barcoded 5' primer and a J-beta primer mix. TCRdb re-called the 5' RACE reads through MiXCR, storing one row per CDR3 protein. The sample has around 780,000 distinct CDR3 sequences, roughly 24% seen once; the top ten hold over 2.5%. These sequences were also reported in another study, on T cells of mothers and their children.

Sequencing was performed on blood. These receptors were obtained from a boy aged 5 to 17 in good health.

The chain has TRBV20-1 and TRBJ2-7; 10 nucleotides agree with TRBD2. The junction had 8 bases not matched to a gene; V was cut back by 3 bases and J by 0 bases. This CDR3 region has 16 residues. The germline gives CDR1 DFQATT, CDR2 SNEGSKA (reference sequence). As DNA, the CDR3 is TGCAGTGCTAGTCCCCTAGCGGGAGCGAGCTCCTACGAGCAGTACGTC. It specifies CSASPLAGASSYEQYV.

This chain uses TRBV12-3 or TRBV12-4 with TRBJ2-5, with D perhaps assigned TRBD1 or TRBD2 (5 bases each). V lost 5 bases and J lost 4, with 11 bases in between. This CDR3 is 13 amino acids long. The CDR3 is CASSVRERETQYF. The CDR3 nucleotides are TGTGCCAGCAGTGTCAGGGAGAGAGAGACCCAGTACTTC.

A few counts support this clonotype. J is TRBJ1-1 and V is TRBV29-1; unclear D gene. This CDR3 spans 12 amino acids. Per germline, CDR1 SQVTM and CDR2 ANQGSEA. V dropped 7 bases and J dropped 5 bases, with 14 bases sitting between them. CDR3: CSARNGATEAFF. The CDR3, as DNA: TGCAGCGCTAGAAATGGAGCGACTGAAGCTTTCTTT.

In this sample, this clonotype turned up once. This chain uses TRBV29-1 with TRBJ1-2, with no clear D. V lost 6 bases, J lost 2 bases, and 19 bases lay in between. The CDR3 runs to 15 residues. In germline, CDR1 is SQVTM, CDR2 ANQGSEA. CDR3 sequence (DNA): TGCAGCGTACAACCACTCGAACTGGGAAACTATGGCTACACCTTC. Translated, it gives CSVQPLELGNYGYTF.

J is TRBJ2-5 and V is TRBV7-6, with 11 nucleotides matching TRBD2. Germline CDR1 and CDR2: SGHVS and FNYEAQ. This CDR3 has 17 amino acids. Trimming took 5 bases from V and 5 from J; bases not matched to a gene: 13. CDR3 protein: CASSPRGSGGAYETQYF. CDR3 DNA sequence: TGTGCCAGCAGCCCCCGTGGTAGCGGGGGGGCCTATGAGACCCAGTACTTC.

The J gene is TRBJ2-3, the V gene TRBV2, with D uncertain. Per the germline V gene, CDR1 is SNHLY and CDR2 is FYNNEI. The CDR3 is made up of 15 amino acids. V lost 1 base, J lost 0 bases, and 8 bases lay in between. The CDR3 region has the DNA TGTGCCAGCAGTGAAGACCATTCTAGCACAGATACGCAGTATTTT. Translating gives CASSEDHSSTDTQYF.

The CDR3, as DNA: TGCGCCAGCAGCTTAGCACAGAGGAGCGCGGAGACCCAGTACTTC. This sequence encodes CASSLAQRSAETQYF. V is TRBV5-1 and J is TRBJ2-5; no firm D call. V shed 2 bases and J shed 5 bases, with 16 bases lying between them. Germline V gene data show CDR1 as SGHRS and CDR2 as YFSETQ. The CDR3 length is 15 residues. The full variable domain, rest sourced from reference TRBV5-1 and TRBJ2-5, is KAGVTQTPRYLIKTRGQQVTLSCSPISGHRSVSWYQQTPGQGLQFLFEYFSETQRNKGNFPGRFSGRQFSNSRSEMNVSTLELGDSALYLCASSLAQRSAETQYFGPGTRLLVL.

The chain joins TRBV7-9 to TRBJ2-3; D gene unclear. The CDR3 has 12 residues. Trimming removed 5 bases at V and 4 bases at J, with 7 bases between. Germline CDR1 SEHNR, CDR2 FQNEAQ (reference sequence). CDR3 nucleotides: TGTGCCAGCAGCAAAACCCCAGATACGCAGTATTTT. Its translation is CASSKTPDTQYF.

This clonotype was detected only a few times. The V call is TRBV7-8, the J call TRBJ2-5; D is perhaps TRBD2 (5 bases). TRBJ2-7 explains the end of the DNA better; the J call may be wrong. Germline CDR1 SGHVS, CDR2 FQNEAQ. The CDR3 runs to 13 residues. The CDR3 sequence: CASSWELNYEQYF. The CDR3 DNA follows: TGTGCCAGCAGCTGGGAGCTTAATTACGAGCAGTACTTC.

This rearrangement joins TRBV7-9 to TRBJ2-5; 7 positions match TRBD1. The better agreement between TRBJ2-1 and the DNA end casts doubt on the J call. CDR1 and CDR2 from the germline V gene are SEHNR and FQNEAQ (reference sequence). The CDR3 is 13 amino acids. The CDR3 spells CASSPETGIEQFF. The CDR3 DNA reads TGTGCCAGCAGCCCGGAGACAGGGATTGAGCAGTTCTTC.

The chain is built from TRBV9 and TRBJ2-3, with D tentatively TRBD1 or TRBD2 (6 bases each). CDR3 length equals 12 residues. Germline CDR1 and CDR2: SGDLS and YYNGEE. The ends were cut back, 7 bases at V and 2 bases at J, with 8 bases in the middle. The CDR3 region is CASGGLTDTQYF. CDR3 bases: TGTGCCAGCGGGGGGCTCACAGATACGCAGTATTTT.

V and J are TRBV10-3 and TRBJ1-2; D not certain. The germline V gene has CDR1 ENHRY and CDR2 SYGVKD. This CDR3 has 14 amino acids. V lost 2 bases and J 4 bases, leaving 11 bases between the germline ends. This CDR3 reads CAISETYPGYGYTF. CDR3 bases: TGTGCCATCAGTGAGACCTATCCCGGCTATGGCTACACCTTC.

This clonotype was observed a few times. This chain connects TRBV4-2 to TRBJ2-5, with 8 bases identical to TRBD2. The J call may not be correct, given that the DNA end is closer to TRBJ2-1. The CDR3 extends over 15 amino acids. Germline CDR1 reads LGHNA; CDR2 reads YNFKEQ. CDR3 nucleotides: TGTGCCAGCAGCCAAGAACCCGGGGGGGCTCGCGAGCAGTTCTTC. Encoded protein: CASSQEPGGAREQFF.

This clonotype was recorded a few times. CDR3 amino acids: CATSRGSGDYNEQFF. CDR3 in DNA: TGTGCCACCAGTCGAGGCTCCGGGGACTACAATGAGCAGTTCTTC. J is TRBJ2-5 and V is TRBV24-1, with D maybe TRBD2 (5 bases). Near its end, the DNA agrees better with TRBJ2-1, so the J call may be wrong. Germline CDR1 is KGHDR and CDR2 is SFDVKD. This CDR3 is 15 amino acids long.

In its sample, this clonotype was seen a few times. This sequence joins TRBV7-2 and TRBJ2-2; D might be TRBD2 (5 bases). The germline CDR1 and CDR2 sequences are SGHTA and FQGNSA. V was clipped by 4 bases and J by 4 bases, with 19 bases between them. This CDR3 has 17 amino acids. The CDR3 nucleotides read TGTGCCAGCAGCTCCCTACTAGTCCTGGCGGGCACCGGGGAGCTGTTTTTT. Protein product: CASSSLLVLAGTGELFF.

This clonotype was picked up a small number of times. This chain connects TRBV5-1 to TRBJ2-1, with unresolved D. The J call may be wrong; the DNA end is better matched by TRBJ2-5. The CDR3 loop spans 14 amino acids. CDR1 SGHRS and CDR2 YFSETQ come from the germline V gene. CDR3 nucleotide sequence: TGCGCCAGCAGACCTACAGCCGGACCGGCGTCCCAGTACTTC. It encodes CASRPTAGPASQYF.

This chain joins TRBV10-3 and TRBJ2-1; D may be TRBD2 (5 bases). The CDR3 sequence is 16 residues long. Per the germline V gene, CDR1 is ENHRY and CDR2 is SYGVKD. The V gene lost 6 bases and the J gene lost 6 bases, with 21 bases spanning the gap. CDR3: CAISPIGVTTLNEQFF. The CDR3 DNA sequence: TGTGCCATCAGCCCTATTGGCGTGACTACCCTCAATGAGCAGTTCTTC.

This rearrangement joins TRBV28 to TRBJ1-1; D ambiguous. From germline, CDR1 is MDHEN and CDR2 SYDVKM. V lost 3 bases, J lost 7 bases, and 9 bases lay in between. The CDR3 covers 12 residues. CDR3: CASSFGKSEAFF. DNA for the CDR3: TGTGCCAGCAGTTTTGGAAAAAGTGAAGCTTTCTTT.

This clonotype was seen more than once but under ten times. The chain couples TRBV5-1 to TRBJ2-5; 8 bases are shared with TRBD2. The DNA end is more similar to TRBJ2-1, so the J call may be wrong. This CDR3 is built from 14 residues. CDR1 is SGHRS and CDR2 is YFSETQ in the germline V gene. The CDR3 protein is CASSFGGGQDEQFF. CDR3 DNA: TGCGCCAGCAGCTTTGGCGGGGGGCAGGATGAGCAGTTCTTC.

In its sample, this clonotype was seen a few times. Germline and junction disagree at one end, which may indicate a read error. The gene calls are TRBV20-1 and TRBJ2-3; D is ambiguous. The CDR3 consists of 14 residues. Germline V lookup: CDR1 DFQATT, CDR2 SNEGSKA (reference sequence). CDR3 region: CSARDHSGADTRYF. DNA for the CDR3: TGCAGTGCTAGGGACCACAGTGGCGCAGATACGCGGTATTTT.

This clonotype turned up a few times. CDR3 nucleotide sequence: TGTGCCAGCAGTTACGGGTCAACTAATGAAAAACTGTTTTTT. As protein: CASSYGSTNEKLFF. V is TRBV6-5 and J is TRBJ1-4; D is uncertain. Between the trimmed V and J ends, which lost 2 bases and 0 bases, there was a span of 4 bases. The CDR3 sequence is 14 residues long. Germline CDR1 MNHEY, CDR2 SVGAGI.

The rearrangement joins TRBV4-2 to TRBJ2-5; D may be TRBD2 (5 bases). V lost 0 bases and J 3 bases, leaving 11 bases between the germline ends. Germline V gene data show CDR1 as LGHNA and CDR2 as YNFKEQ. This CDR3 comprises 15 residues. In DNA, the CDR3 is TGTGCCAGCAGCCAAGAGAACTGGGAGAAAGAGACCCAGTACTTC. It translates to CASSQENWEKETQYF.